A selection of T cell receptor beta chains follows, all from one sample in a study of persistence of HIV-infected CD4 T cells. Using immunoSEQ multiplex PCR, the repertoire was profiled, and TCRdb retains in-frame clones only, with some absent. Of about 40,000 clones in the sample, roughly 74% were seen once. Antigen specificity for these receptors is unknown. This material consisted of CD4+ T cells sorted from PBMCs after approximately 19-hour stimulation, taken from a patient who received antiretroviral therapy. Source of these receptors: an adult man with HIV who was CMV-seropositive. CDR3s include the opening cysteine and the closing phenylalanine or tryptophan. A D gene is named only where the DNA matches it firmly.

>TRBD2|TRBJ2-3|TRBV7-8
CASSPLAGRGTDTQYF
TGTGCCAGCAGCCCCCTAGCGGGGAGGGGCACAGATACGCAGTATTTT
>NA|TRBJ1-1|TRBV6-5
CATHRTVNTEAFF
TGTGCCACCCACCGGACAGTGAACACTGAAGCTTTCTTT
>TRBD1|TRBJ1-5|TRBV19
CASSRGTGGGNQPQHF
TGTGCCAGTAGTAGAGGGACAGGGGGCGGCAATCAGCCCCAGCATTTT
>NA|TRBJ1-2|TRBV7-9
CASSSPTGSYGYTF
TGTGCCAGCAGCTCGCCCACAGGGTCCTATGGCTACACCTTC
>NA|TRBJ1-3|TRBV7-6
CASSPGYTIYF
TGTGCCAGCAGCCCGGGGTACACCATATATTTT
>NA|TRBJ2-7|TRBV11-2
CASSFVRGPSSEQYF
TGTGCCAGCAGCTTTGTCAGGGGACCGTCGAGTGAGCAGTACTTC
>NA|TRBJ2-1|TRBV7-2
CASSSLRRTIYNEQFF
TGTGCCAGCAGCTCCCTGCGGAGGACCATTTATAACGAGCAGTTCTTC
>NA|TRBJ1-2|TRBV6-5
CASRRGLGANYGYTF
TGTGCCAGCAGGCGGGGCCTAGGGGCTAACTATGGCTACACCTTC
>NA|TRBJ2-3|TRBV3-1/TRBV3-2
CASSDRIRVTDTQYF
TGTGCCAGCAGCGACCGAATTCGAGTCACAGATACGCAGTATTTT
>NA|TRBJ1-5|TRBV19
CASSISGDQPQHF
TGTGCCAGTAGTATTTCGGGGGATCAGCCCCAGCATTTT
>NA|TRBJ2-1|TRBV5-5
CASSLVGAGSSYNEQFF
TGTGCCAGCAGCTTGGTCGGGGCGGGGAGCTCCTACAATGAGCAGTTCTTC